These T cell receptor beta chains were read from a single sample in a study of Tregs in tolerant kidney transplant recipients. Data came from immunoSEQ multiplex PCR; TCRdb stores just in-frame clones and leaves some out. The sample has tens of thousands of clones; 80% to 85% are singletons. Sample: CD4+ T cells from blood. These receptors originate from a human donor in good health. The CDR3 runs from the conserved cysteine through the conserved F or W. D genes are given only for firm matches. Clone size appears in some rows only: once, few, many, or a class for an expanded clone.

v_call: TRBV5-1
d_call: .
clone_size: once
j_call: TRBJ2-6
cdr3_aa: CASSFRPSGANVLTF
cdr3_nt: TGCGCCAGCAGCTTTAGGCCCTCTGGGGCCAACGTCCTGACTTTC

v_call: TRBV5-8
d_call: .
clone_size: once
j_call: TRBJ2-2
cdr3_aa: CASSLGVFGAAGELFF
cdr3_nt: TGTGCCAGCAGCCTGGGGGTTTTTGGGGCCGCCGGGGAGCTGTTTTTT

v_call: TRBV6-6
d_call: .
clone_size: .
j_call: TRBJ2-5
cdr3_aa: CASSYPDPGGQETQYF
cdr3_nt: TGTGCCAGCAGTTACCCCGATCCGGGCGGCCAAGAGACCCAGTACTTC

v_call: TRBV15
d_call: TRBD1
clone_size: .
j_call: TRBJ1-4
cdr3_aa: CATSLIMDRVNEKLFF
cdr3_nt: TGTGCCACCAGTCTTATTATGGACAGGGTTAATGAAAAACTGTTTTTT

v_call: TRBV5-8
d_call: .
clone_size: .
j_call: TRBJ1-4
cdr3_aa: CASSLLENVWGFNEKLFF
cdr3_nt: TGTGCCAGCAGCTTGCTGGAGAATGTCTGGGGGTTTAATGAAAAACTGTTTTTT

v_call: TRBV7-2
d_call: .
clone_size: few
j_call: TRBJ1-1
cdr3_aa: CASSLYSYTEAFF
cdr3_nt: TGTGCCAGCAGCTTATACTCCTACACTGAAGCTTTCTTT

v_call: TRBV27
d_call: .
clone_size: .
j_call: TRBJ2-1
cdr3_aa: CASSMYRTNNEQFF
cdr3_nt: TGTGCCAGCAGTATGTACAGGACGAACAATGAGCAGTTCTTC

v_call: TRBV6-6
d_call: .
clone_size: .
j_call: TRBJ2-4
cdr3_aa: CASGVTRVIIQYF
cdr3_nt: TGTGCCAGCGGAGTTACTAGGGTTATCATTCAGTACTTC

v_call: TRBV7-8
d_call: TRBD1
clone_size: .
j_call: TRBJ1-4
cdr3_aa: CASSFRGQEKLFF
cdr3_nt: TGTGCCAGCAGCTTCAGGGGACAGGAAAAACTGTTTTTT

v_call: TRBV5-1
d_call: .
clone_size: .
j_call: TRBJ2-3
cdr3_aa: CASRASGDTQYF
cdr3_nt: TGCGCCAGCAGGGCCTCGGGAGATACGCAGTATTTT

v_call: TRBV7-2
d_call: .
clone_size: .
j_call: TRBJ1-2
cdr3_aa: CASSNTRGGTGYTF
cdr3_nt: TGTGCCAGCAGCAACACGCGGGGGGGAACGGGCTACACCTTC

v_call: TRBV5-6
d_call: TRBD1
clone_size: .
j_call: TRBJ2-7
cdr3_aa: CASSLFRTTGVNYEQYF
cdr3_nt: TGTGCCAGCAGCTTGTTCCGGACGACAGGGGTCAACTACGAGCAGTACTTC

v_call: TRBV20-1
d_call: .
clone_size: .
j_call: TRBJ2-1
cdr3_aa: CSAPNRAGQFF
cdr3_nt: TGCAGTGCACCAAACAGGGCGGGGCAGTTCTTC

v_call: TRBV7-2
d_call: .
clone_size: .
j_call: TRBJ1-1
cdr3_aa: CATAAQGNTEAFF
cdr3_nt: TGTGCCACTGCGGCACAGGGAAACACTGAAGCTTTCTTT

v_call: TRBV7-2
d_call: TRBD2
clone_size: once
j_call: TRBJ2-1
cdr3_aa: CASSPKREAYNEQFF
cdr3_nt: TGTGCCAGCAGCCCAAAGCGGGAGGCCTACAATGAGCAGTTCTTC

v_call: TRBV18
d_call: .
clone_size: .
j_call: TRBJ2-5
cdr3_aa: CASSTPGETQYF
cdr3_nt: TGTGCCAGCTCAACTCCCGGAGAGACCCAGTACTTC

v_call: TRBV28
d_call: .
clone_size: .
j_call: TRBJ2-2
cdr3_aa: CASSFTGLNTGELFF
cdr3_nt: TGTGCCAGCAGTTTCACAGGGTTAAACACCGGGGAGCTGTTTTTT

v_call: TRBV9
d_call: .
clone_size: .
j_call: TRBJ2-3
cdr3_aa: CASSVDWGTDTQYF
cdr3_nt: TGTGCCAGCAGCGTAGATTGGGGGACAGATACGCAGTATTTT